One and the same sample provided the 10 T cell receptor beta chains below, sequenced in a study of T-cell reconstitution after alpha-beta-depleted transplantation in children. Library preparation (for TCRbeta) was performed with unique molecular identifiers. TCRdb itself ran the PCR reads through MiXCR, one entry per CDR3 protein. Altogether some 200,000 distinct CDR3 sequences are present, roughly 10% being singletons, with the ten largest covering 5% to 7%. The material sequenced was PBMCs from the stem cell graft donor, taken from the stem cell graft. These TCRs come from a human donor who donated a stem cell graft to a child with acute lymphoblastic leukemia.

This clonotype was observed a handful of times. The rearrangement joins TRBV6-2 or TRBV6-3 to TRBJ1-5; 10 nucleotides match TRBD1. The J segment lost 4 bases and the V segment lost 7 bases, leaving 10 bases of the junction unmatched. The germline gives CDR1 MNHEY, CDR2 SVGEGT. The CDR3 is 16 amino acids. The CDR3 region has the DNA TGTGCCAGCACCACATGGGGACAGGGGCCGAATCAGCCCCAGCATTTT. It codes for CASTTWGQGPNQPQHF.

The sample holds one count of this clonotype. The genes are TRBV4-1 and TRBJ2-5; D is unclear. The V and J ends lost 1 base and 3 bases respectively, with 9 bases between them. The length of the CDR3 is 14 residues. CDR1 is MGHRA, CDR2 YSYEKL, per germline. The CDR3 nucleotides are TGCGCCAGCAGCCAAGTAGGCGAAAAAGAGACCCAGTACTTC. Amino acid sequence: CASSQVGEKETQYF.

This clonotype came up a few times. The CDR3 sequence is CASSQEISTGESTEAFF. CDR3 bases: TGCGCCAGCAGCCAAGAGATCAGCACAGGGGAGAGCACTGAAGCTTTCTTT. This chain uses TRBV4-3 with TRBJ1-1; 7 positions match TRBD1. Germline V gene lookup returns CDR1 LGHNA and CDR2 YSLEER. Germline trimming cut 0 bases from V and 4 bases from J; bases unmatched to any gene: 11. The CDR3 spans 17 residues.

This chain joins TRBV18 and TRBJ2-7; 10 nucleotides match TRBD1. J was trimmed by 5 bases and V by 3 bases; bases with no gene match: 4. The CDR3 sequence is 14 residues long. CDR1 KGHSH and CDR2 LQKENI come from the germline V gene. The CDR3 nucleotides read TGTGCCAGCTCACCGGGACAGGGGCTTAACGAGCAGTACTTC. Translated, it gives CASSPGQGLNEQYF.

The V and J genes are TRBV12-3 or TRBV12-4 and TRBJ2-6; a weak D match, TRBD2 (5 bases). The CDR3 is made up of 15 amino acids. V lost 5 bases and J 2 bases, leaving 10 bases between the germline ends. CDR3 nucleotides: TGTGCCAGCAGTCCGGTGAGGGCTGGGGCCAACGTCCTGACTTTC. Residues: CASSPVRAGANVLTF.

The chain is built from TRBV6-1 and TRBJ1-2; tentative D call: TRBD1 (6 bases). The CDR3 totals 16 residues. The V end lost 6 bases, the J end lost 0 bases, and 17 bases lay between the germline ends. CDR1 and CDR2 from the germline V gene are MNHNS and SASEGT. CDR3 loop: CASSTWGGQANYGYTF. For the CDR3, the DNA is TGTGCCAGCAGCACTTGGGGGGGACAAGCTAACTATGGCTACACCTTC.

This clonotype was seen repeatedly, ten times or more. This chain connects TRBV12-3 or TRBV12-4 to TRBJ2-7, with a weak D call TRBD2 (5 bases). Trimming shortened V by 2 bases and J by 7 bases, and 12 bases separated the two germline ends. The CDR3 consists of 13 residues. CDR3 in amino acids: CASSLTSTGEQYF. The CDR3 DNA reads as TGTGCCAGCAGTTTAACATCAACGGGGGAGCAGTACTTC.

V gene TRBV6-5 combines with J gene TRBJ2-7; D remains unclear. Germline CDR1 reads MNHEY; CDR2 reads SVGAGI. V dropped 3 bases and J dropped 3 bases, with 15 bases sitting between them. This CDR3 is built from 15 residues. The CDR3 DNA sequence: TGTGCCAGCAGTTATCGTCGAGGATTCCTCTACGAGCAGTACTTC. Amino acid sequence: CASSYRRGFLYEQYF.

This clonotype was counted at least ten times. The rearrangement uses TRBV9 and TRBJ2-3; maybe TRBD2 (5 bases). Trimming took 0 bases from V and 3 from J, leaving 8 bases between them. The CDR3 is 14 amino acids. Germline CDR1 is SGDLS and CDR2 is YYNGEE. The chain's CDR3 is CASSVGGRTDTQYF. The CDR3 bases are TGTGCCAGCAGCGTAGGCGGGCGTACAGATACGCAGTATTTT. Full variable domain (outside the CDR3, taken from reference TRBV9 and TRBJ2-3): DSGVTQTPKHLITATGQRVTLRCSPRSGDLSVYWYQQSLDQGLQFLIQYYNGEERAKGNILERFSAQQFPDLHSELNLSSLELGDSALYFCASSVGGRTDTQYFGPGTRLTVL.

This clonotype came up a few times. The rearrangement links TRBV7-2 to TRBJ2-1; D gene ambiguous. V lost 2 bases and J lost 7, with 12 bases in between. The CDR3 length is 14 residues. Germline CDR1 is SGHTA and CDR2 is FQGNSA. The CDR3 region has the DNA TGTGCCAGCAGCTTACCCTCGCCCTTAAATGAGCAGTTCTTC. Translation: CASSLPSPLNEQFF.